The source of this TCR beta chain is a study of human T cells and chemical hapten exposure. This clonotype has a count of ten or more. MiXCR was run by TCRdb on the RACE reads, yielding one entry per CDR3 protein. The table has more than 300,000 distinct CDR3 sequences, approximately 5% seen once. The CDR3 consists of 17 residues. Trimming pared 7 bases from V and 0 bases from J, leaving 16 bases between. Germline V gene lookup returns CDR1 LNHNV and CDR2 YYDKDF (reference sequence). The time point here: pre-sensitization, week 0. Stated treatment: therapeutic diphenylcyclopropenone sensitization with weekly scalp DPC.

The V call is TRBV15, the J call TRBJ2-6; D is undetermined. The TCR was taken from a young woman with alopecia areata. Some clones in this sample may be carry-over from other donors' samples. The sequencing here drew on whole blood, taken in connection with sensitization to the hapten diphenylcyclopropenone (DPC). The CDR3 protein is CATTRTMVSSGANVLTF. DNA for the CDR3: TGTGCCACCACCCGAACCATGGTCTCCTCTGGGGCCAACGTCCTGACTTTC.